Listed here are 10 T cell receptor beta chains from one sample, sequenced in a study of human T cells and chemical hapten exposure (dated by TCRdb to about 2021). Library preparation attached unique molecular identifiers to individual cDNA molecules for quantitative, reproducible TCR counting. The public reads were run again by TCRdb, first through fastp at Q25 and then through MiXCR, and only productive beta chains were kept. All rows with the same CDR3 protein become a single entry with the most common DNA and genes. The sample table records about 1,700 distinct CDR3 sequences; roughly 58% of these occur just once. 4% of the sample is held by the ten biggest clonotypes. The meaning of the sample's treatment or condition label: therapeutic diphenylcyclopropenone sensitization with weekly scalp DPC. The sample was whole blood, taken before DPC sensitization or 2, 6, or about 24 weeks after (not recorded which). These receptors came from an adult with alopecia areata. Some clones in this sample may be carry-over from other donors' samples. This table probably holds off-target reads from a library built for another chain.

This clonotype was seen a few times. The chain carries TRBV6-2 or TRBV6-3 and TRBJ2-7; 8 bases align to TRBD1. The CDR3 contains 14 residues. Germline CDR1 reads MNHEY; CDR2 reads SVGEGT. V was pared by 7 bases and J by 0 bases, with 5 bases of the junction left unmatched. The CDR3 loop reads CASKRQGSSYEQYF. The CDR3 nucleotides read TGTGCCAGCAAAAGACAGGGGAGCTCCTACGAGCAGTACTTC.

The chain carries TRBV28 and TRBJ2-7; 7 bases map to TRBD2. V gave up 5 bases and J gave up 4 bases; unmatched junction bases: 5. In germline, CDR1 is MDHEN, CDR2 SYDVKM. The CDR3 extends over 13 amino acids. CDR3 in amino acids: CASSPGGLYEQYF. The DNA for the CDR3 is TGTGCCAGCAGTCCGGGGGGATTGTACGAGCAGTACTTC.

This chain joins TRBV7-2 and TRBJ2-7, with D unresolved. CDR1 and CDR2 (germline): SGHTA, FQGNSA. V was shortened by 5 bases and J by 2 bases, with 7 bases between the two germline ends. The CDR3 runs 12 residues. The CDR3 loop reads CASSLLTYEQYF. DNA of the CDR3: TGTGCCAGCAGCCTGCTAACCTACGAGCAGTACTTC.

J is TRBJ2-3 and V is TRBV7-9, with D unclear. This CDR3 contains 15 residues. Trimming took 3 bases from V and 6 from J, leaving 16 bases between them. Germline-derived CDR1 and CDR2 are SEHNR and FQNEAQ (reference sequence). CDR3 region: CASSLARVGSDTQYF. The CDR3 DNA follows: TGTGCCAGCAGCTTGGCCAGAGTGGGTTCGGATACGCAGTATTTT.

The V and J genes are TRBV9 and TRBJ2-3; 9 positions agree with TRBD1. The CDR3 contains 16 residues. The germline CDR1 and CDR2 sequences are SGDLS and YYNGEE. J gave up 3 bases and V 4 bases, and 9 bases lay outside the gene matches. CDR3 in DNA: TGTGCCAGCAGCCCAGGGACAGGGTCCGGAACAGATACGCAGTATTTT. Its protein product is CASSPGTGSGTDTQYF.

This clonotype is a singleton in its sample. The chain employs TRBV20-1 and TRBJ2-5; D not resolved. The V and J ends lost 5 bases and 0 bases respectively, with 16 bases between them. Germline V lookup: CDR1 DFQATT, CDR2 SNEGSKA (reference sequence). The CDR3 runs to 15 residues. Written as DNA, the CDR3 is TGCAGTGCTCCGGACCCAACAGCCCACCAAGAGACCCAGTACTTC. Translating it yields CSAPDPTAHQETQYF.

This clonotype was detected a few times. In DNA, the CDR3 is TGCAGCGTTGGAGCGAGGGGGGACGGCAATGAGCAGTTCTTC. Protein sequence: CSVGARGDGNEQFF. This sequence joins TRBV29-1 and TRBJ2-1; D may be TRBD1 or TRBD2 (6 bases each). With 4 bases removed from V and 6 bases from J, the gap between germline ends came to 16 bases. This CDR3 is 14 amino acids long. CDR1 and CDR2 from the germline V gene are SQVTM and ANQGSEA.

For the CDR3, the DNA is TGTGCCAGCTCACCGGGGATTCGGAACTACGAGCAGTACTTC. Its translation: CASSPGIRNYEQYF. V is TRBV18 and J is TRBJ2-7; D uncertain. Germline V gene data show CDR1 as KGHSH and CDR2 as LQKENI. This CDR3 comprises 14 residues. Trimming stripped 3 bases from V and 3 bases from J, with 12 bases between.

This clonotype has just a few counts. The rearrangement links TRBV12-3 or TRBV12-4 to TRBJ2-2, with D unclear. V shed 4 bases and J shed 4 bases, with 19 bases lying between them. This CDR3 comprises 17 residues. In DNA, the CDR3 is TGTGCCAGCAGTTCCGACACCTACAGTCCACCCACCGGGGAGCTGTTTTTT. Translated: CASSSDTYSPPTGELFF.

V and J are TRBV15 and TRBJ2-3; D is ambiguous. The CDR3 extends over 16 amino acids. Trimming took off 1 base at V and 0 bases at J, with 11 bases between the two ends. Germline assignment: CDR1 LNHNV and CDR2 YYDKDF (reference sequence). CDR3 nucleotides: TGTGCCACCAGCAGAGGATTTGCGAGGAGCACAGATACGCAGTATTTT. Encoded protein: CATSRGFARSTDTQYF. Drawing the rest from reference TRBV15 and TRBJ2-3, the complete variable domain is DAMVIQNPRYQVTQFGKPVTLSCSQTLNHNVMYWYQQKSSQAPKLLFHYYDKDFNNEADTPDNFQSRRPNTSFCFLDIRSPGLGDTAMYLCATSRGFARSTDTQYFGPGTRLTVL.